This TCR beta chain was retrieved from a study of blood T cell repertoires in COVID-19. Background on the study: Some COVID-19 samples were acute and others convalescent; all came from the United States, Italy and Spain. Sources were T cells, B-cell-depleted T cells, or PBMCs; the material itself was cDNA or gDNA.

The germline V gene encodes CDR1 SGHVS and CDR2 FQNEAQ. This CDR3 has 15 amino acids. V trimming: 11 bases; J trimming: 0 bases; junction bases outside the gene matches: 6. Per the authors' pipeline: Nucleated cell number was recorded as an estimate derived from reference gene primer amplification. Produced via immunoSEQ multiplex PCR; TCRdb's table is partial and in-frame only. V and J calls and clone size are copied from that table; D and trimming were computed from the DNA. The profile covers 110,000 to 150,000 clones, with roughly three quarters appearing a single time and around 8.7% taken by the ten largest.

The sequencing input was peripheral blood. The TCR sequence derives from a man over 45 with active or convalescent COVID-19. The chain links TRBV7-8 to TRBJ1-4, with 10 bases aligning to TRBD1. The CDR3 bases are TGTGCCGCCGGGACAGGGGATGCAACTAATGAAAAACTGTTTTTT. As protein: CAAGTGDATNEKLFF.